This record concerns one TCR beta chain sequence. The antigen is not known. The sample is drawn from a study of T cells in tuberculosis. Using immunoSEQ multiplex PCR, the repertoire was profiled, and TCRdb retains in-frame clones only, with some absent. The data hold under 45,000 clones, with 80% to 95% observed a single time. Study outcomes and limitations: Classification accuracy was 80% to 90% (AUROC roughly 0.88) with the GMM-specific repertoire.

Germline CDR1 and CDR2: MDHEN and SYDVKM. This CDR3 contains 16 residues. After removal of 4 bases from V and 2 bases from J, the junction contained 8 bases not matched to a gene. Time point of the sample: new active TB diagnosis, blood taken before or within 7 days of starting treatment. The TCR originated in an adult with tuberculosis. The chain links TRBV28 to TRBJ1-1; 9 bases match TRBD1. This specimen was PBMCs, taken at tuberculosis diagnosis. CDR3 in amino acids: CASSSGTGTTNTEAFF. The CDR3 DNA follows: TGTGCCAGCAGTTCCGGGACAGGGACAACAAACACTGAAGCTTTCTTT.